The 2 T cell receptor beta chains given below trace back to one sample, sequenced in a study of identical twins. TCRdb reanalysed the 5' RACE reads using MiXCR and keeps one entry per CDR3 protein. This table holds roughly 690,000 distinct CDR3 sequences, approximately 21% found once. These data also featured in a second study, about T cells expressing NK-cell markers.

Sequencing was done on a sample of PBMCs. The receptor source for this set is a woman younger than 35 in good health.

This clonotype was recorded at least ten times. J is TRBJ2-1 and V is TRBV4-1, with a weak D call TRBD1 (6 bases). The CDR3 totals 13 residues. V lost 4 bases, J lost 8 bases, and 12 bases lay in between. Looked up from germline, CDR1 is MGHRA and CDR2 is YSYEKL. Here the CDR3 DNA reads TGCGCCAGCAGCCGGTTAGGGGGATATGAGCAGTTCTTC. Its protein product is CASSRLGGYEQFF.

This clonotype was picked up many times. This rearrangement joins TRBV12-3 or TRBV12-4 to TRBJ1-2; 8 bases are shared with TRBD1. The CDR3 runs 14 residues. The ends lost 6 bases at V and 4 bases at J; junction bases unmatched: 7. The CDR3 nucleotides are TGTGCCAGCAGCCCCAGGGGGCTTTTCTATGGCTACACCTTC. The encoded protein is CASSPRGLFYGYTF.